The 26 T cell receptor beta chains given below trace back to one sample, sequenced in a study of T cells in Graves' hyperthyroidism and ophthalmopathy. Amplification of TCR beta CDR3 regions used RNA as the template. TCR CDR3 regions were first amplified by RT-PCR with HTBI primers. TCRdb fed the multiplex PCR reads into MiXCR, producing one record per CDR3 protein. The repertoire has about 660,000 distinct CDR3 sequences, 40% to 55% of them found once; the top ten carry less than 9%. Sequenced material: peripheral blood or thyroid tissue (not recorded which). Every receptor here comes from an adult man with Graves' disease, either hyperthyroidism or ophthalmopathy (not recorded which).

This clonotype was detected many times. The V and J genes are TRBV20-1 and TRBJ1-1; no clear D gene. The CDR3 extends over 15 amino acids. Germline V gene data show CDR1 as DFQATT and CDR2 as SNEGSKA (reference sequence). V gave up 0 bases and J gave up 6 bases, with 17 bases separating them. The CDR3 bases are TGCAGTGCTAGAGATGCGTCGCAGGCAGGTCCTGAAGCTTTCTTT. Residues: CSARDASQAGPEAFF.

This clonotype occurred a few times. The junction does not match germline at one end; this may be a read error. The chain couples TRBV10-2 to TRBJ1-6; D gene ambiguous. Germline-derived CDR1 and CDR2 are WSHSY and SAAADI. There are 15 residues in the CDR3. CDR3 in amino acids: CASSEALGPSSPLHF. The DNA for the CDR3 is TGTGCCAGCAGTGAAGCATTGGGCCCCTCTTCACCCCTCCACTTT.

This sequence joins TRBV20-1 and TRBJ2-7; 9 bases fit TRBD1. V was clipped by 5 bases and J by 2 bases; unmatched bases: 7. The germline gives CDR1 DFQATT, CDR2 SNEGSKA (reference sequence). This CDR3 is 14 amino acids long. The CDR3 coding sequence is TGCAGTGCTCGAACGACAGGGGGAACCTACGAGCAGTACTTC. It codes for CSARTTGGTYEQYF.

Note on this clonotype: Because it lacks the conserved phenylalanine or tryptophan at the end, this CDR3 is likely a read error. The J gene is TRBJ1-1, the V gene TRBV25-1, with D unclear. The V end was cut by 9 bases, the J end by 8 bases, with 13 bases between. Germline V gene lookup returns CDR1 MGHDK and CDR2 SYGVNS. This CDR3 has 11 residues. CDR3 region: CASMVQYEAFL. The CDR3 DNA reads TGTGCCAGTATGGTGCAGTACGAAGCTTTCTTA.

The chain links TRBV28 to TRBJ1-4; TRBD1 is a possible D gene (5 bases). Germline V gene lookup returns CDR1 MDHEN and CDR2 SYDVKM. Trimming shortened V by 6 bases and J by 0 bases, and 14 bases separated the two germline ends. This CDR3 comprises 16 residues. Here the CDR3 reads CASRPRDFATNEKLFF. CDR3 DNA: TGTGCCAGCAGGCCCCGGGACTTTGCAACTAATGAAAAACTGTTTTTT.

This clonotype was picked up a small number of times. V and J are TRBV14 and TRBJ2-7, with unresolved D. The germline V gene encodes CDR1 SGHDN and CDR2 FVKESK. Between the trimmed V and J ends, which lost 0 bases and 5 bases, there was a span of 5 bases. The CDR3 runs to 12 residues. This chain's CDR3 is CASSQDHDEQYF. The CDR3 bases are TGTGCCAGCAGCCAAGATCACGACGAGCAGTACTTC. The full variable domain, its missing parts supplied by reference TRBV14 and TRBJ2-7, is EAGVTQFPSHSVIEKGQTVTLRCDPISGHDNLYWYRRVMGKEIKFLLHFVKESKQDESGMPNNRFLAERTGGTYSTLKVQPAELEDSGVYFCASSQDHDEQYFGPGTRLTVT.

The chain carries TRBV20-1 and TRBJ1-1; 7 bases line up with TRBD1. This CDR3 is built from 14 residues. V lost 3 bases and J lost 0; bases outside the gene matches: 4. In germline, CDR1 is DFQATT, CDR2 SNEGSKA (reference sequence). DNA of the CDR3: TGCAGTGCTAGGTCGGGACAGATGAACACTGAAGCTTTCTTT. Translating it yields CSARSGQMNTEAFF.

This clonotype has a single count. The chain employs TRBV10-3 and TRBJ1-1; a possible D gene is TRBD1 (6 bases). The V gene lost 11 bases and the J gene lost 5 bases, with 12 bases spanning the gap. CDR3 size: 11 residues. The germline V gene encodes CDR1 ENHRY and CDR2 SYGVKD. In DNA, the CDR3 is TGTGCCGTCCAGCAGGGGACTGAAGCTTTCTTT. Translating gives CAVQQGTEAFF.

The chain employs TRBV7-8 and TRBJ1-5; maybe TRBD1 (5 bases). The CDR3 totals 13 residues. Deletions cut 7 bases from V and 5 bases from J, with 12 bases between. Per the germline V gene, CDR1 is SGHVS and CDR2 is FQNEAQ. The CDR3 DNA is TGTGCCAGCACCACTGGGGGTTATCAGCCCCAGCATTTT. It is translated as CASTTGGYQPQHF.

The CDR3 DNA follows: TGCGCCAGCAGCCACGGGGGAGCTTCCGAAAACACCATATATTTT. It yields the protein CASSHGGASENTIYF. The rearrangement uses TRBV5-1 and TRBJ1-3; TRBD1 might be the D (5 bases). The ends were cut back, 4 bases at V and 6 bases at J, with 17 bases in the middle. The CDR3 spans 15 residues. Germline V CDR1 and CDR2: SGHRS, YFSETQ.

This clonotype was seen many times. The chain carries TRBV14 and TRBJ1-1, with a weak D call TRBD1 (6 bases). Trimming took 5 bases from V and 4 from J, leaving 11 bases between them. This CDR3 is built from 13 residues. CDR1 is SGHDN, CDR2 FVKESK, per germline. This CDR3 reads CASSLTGFTEAFF. The CDR3 bases are TGTGCCAGCAGCTTAACAGGGTTCACTGAAGCTTTCTTT.

CDR3 coding DNA: TGCAGTGCTAGAGCGGGACAGAATCCTCGCGAGCAGTACTTC. Its protein product is CSARAGQNPREQYF. The J gene is TRBJ2-7, the V gene TRBV20-1; 7 nucleotides line up with TRBD1. Trimming at V came to 1 base and at J to 6 bases, leaving 9 bases not matched to a gene. CDR3 length: 14 residues. Germline-derived CDR1 and CDR2 are DFQATT and SNEGSKA (reference sequence).

This clonotype was seen many times. This chain joins TRBV29-1 and TRBJ1-2, with D unresolved. The germline V and J ends were trimmed by 6 bases and 4 bases, with 9 bases remaining between them. CDR3 length equals 11 residues. Germline V gene lookup returns CDR1 SQVTM and CDR2 ANQGSEA. CDR3: CSVRAVYGYTF. The DNA of the CDR3 is TGCAGCGTCCGGGCCGTCTATGGCTACACCTTC.

This clonotype came up a few times. The V call is TRBV19, the J call TRBJ1-2, with 9 positions matching TRBD1. Germline values: CDR1 LNHDA, CDR2 SQIVND (reference sequence). This CDR3 has 14 amino acids. With 9 bases clipped from V and 4 bases from J, the junction kept 9 bases outside the gene matches. CDR3 region: CASTPGQGSYGYTF. CDR3 DNA: TGTGCCAGCACACCGGGACAGGGCTCCTATGGCTACACCTTC.

This chain links TRBV6-6 with TRBJ1-2; TRBD1 is a possible D gene (5 bases). The CDR3 length is 14 residues. Looked up from germline, CDR1 is MNHNY and CDR2 is SVGAGI (reference sequence). V dropped 4 bases and J dropped 4 bases, with 13 bases sitting between them. This CDR3 reads CASSLARATYGYTF. In nucleotides, the CDR3 is TGTGCCAGCAGTTTGGCCAGGGCCACCTATGGCTACACCTTC.

This chain joins TRBV7-2 and TRBJ2-7, with 9 bases that match TRBD1. The CDR3 contains 15 residues. Germline CDR1 is SGHTA and CDR2 is FQGNSA. V trimming: 5 bases; J trimming: 5 bases; junction bases outside the gene matches: 10. As DNA, the CDR3 is TGTGCCAGCAGCCTATTGGGGACAGGGACCAACGAGCAGTACTTC. Its translation is CASSLLGTGTNEQYF.

This clonotype was observed at least ten times. One end of the junction varies from germline; a read error may be responsible. The gene calls are TRBV12-3 or TRBV12-4 and TRBJ1-6; D call uncertain. There are 14 residues in the CDR3. The CDR3 DNA reads as TGTGCCAGCAGCTTAGGCCCGCGGGAGGCACCCCTCCACTTT. Amino acid sequence: CASSLGPREAPLHF.

V is TRBV2 and J is TRBJ1-2; D perhaps matches TRBD1 (5 bases). The germline CDR1 and CDR2 sequences are SNHLY and FYNNEI. Trimming left V 3 bases short and J 5 bases short, with 16 bases between. The CDR3 sequence is 15 residues long. The CDR3 region is CASSDDGTESYGYTF. The CDR3 DNA follows: TGTGCCAGCAGTGACGACGGGACGGAATCGTATGGCTACACCTTC.

The chain has TRBV7-8 and TRBJ1-2; the D is unclear. Trimming took off 4 bases at V and 4 bases at J, with 13 bases between the two ends. There are 14 residues in the CDR3. Germline-derived CDR1 and CDR2 are SGHVS and FQNEAQ. The CDR3 loop reads CASSSSEEGYGYTF. The CDR3, as DNA: TGTGCCAGCAGCTCCTCCGAAGAGGGCTATGGCTACACCTTC.

J is TRBJ2-7 and V is TRBV7-2; possible D gene TRBD1, 6 bases. The CDR3 runs 16 residues. The V gene's germline CDR1 is SGHTA and CDR2 FQGNSA. With 1 base removed from V and 2 bases from J, the gap between germline ends came to 15 bases. The chain's CDR3 is CASSLVPGEPPYEQYF. The CDR3 nucleotides read TGTGCCAGCAGCTTAGTTCCAGGGGAGCCTCCCTACGAGCAGTACTTC. The full variable domain, in which reference TRBV7-2 and TRBJ2-7 provide the parts outside the CDR3, is GAGVSQSPSNKVTEKGKDVELRCDPISGHTALYWYRQSLGQGLEFLIYFQGNSAPDKSGLPSDRFSAERTGGSVSTLTIQRTQQEDSAVYLCASSLVPGEPPYEQYFGPGTRLTVT.

In this sample, this clonotype turned up a few times. The chain recombines TRBV2 with TRBJ1-1; D gene ambiguous. The CDR3 has 12 amino acids. Germline CDR1 and CDR2: SNHLY and FYNNEI. The V end was cut by 6 bases, the J end by 6 bases, with 11 bases between. In DNA form, the CDR3 reads TGTGCCAGCAGGGACGAGTTCCCTGAAGCTTTCTTT. Translated: CASRDEFPEAFF.

This clonotype has just a few counts. The chain carries TRBV6-1 and TRBJ1-1; D gene uncertain. CDR3 length: 12 amino acids. Trimming took 8 bases from V and 8 from J, leaving 15 bases between them. Germline V gene sequence: CDR1 MNHNS, CDR2 SASEGT. The CDR3 DNA reads as TGTGCCAGCTCTAACCCCACGCCCGAAGCTTTCTTT. This gives the protein CASSNPTPEAFF.

A few counts support this clonotype. The chain uses TRBV5-1 and TRBJ2-7, with 10 bases identical to TRBD1. After removal of 2 bases from V and 5 bases from J, the junction contained 10 bases not matched to a gene. The germline V gene has CDR1 SGHRS and CDR2 YFSETQ. This CDR3 is 16 amino acids long. CDR3 DNA sequence: TGCGCCAGCAGCTTCGGAAGTGGACAGGGGGTCGACGAGCAGTACTTC. Its translation is CASSFGSGQGVDEQYF. Together with reference TRBV5-1 and TRBJ2-7, the CDR3 gives the full variable domain: KAGVTQTPRYLIKTRGQQVTLSCSPISGHRSVSWYQQTPGQGLQFLFEYFSETQRNKGNFPGRFSGRQFSNSRSEMNVSTLELGDSALYLCASSFGSGQGVDEQYFGPGTRLTVT.

This clonotype was counted many times. This rearrangement joins TRBV7-9 to TRBJ1-4; D is perhaps TRBD1 (5 bases). This CDR3 is 15 amino acids long. Germline CDR1 and CDR2: SEHNR and FQNEAQ (reference sequence). The germline V and J ends were trimmed by 1 base and 7 bases, with 13 bases remaining between them. Here the CDR3 DNA reads TGTGCCAGCAGCTTAGGACCGCAGGGTAGTGAAAAACTGTTTTTT. Encoded protein: CASSLGPQGSEKLFF.

The V call is TRBV7-9, the J call TRBJ2-5; D is unresolved. Trimming pared 3 bases from V and 3 bases from J, leaving 8 bases between. The germline V gene encodes CDR1 SEHNR and CDR2 FQNEAQ (reference sequence). This CDR3 spans 13 amino acids. CDR3 nucleotides: TGTGCCAGCAGCTTCGGGCCAGAAGAGACCCAGTACTTC. Its translation is CASSFGPEETQYF.

A few counts support this clonotype. The gene calls are TRBV6-5 and TRBJ2-7; D not resolved. The ends were cut back, 5 bases at V and 0 bases at J, with 14 bases in the middle. Per germline, CDR1 MNHEY and CDR2 SVGAGI. The CDR3 is made up of 15 amino acids. DNA for the CDR3: TGTGCCAGCAGTGAAGGGATACTCGTCTCCTACGAGCAGTACTTC. It yields the protein CASSEGILVSYEQYF.